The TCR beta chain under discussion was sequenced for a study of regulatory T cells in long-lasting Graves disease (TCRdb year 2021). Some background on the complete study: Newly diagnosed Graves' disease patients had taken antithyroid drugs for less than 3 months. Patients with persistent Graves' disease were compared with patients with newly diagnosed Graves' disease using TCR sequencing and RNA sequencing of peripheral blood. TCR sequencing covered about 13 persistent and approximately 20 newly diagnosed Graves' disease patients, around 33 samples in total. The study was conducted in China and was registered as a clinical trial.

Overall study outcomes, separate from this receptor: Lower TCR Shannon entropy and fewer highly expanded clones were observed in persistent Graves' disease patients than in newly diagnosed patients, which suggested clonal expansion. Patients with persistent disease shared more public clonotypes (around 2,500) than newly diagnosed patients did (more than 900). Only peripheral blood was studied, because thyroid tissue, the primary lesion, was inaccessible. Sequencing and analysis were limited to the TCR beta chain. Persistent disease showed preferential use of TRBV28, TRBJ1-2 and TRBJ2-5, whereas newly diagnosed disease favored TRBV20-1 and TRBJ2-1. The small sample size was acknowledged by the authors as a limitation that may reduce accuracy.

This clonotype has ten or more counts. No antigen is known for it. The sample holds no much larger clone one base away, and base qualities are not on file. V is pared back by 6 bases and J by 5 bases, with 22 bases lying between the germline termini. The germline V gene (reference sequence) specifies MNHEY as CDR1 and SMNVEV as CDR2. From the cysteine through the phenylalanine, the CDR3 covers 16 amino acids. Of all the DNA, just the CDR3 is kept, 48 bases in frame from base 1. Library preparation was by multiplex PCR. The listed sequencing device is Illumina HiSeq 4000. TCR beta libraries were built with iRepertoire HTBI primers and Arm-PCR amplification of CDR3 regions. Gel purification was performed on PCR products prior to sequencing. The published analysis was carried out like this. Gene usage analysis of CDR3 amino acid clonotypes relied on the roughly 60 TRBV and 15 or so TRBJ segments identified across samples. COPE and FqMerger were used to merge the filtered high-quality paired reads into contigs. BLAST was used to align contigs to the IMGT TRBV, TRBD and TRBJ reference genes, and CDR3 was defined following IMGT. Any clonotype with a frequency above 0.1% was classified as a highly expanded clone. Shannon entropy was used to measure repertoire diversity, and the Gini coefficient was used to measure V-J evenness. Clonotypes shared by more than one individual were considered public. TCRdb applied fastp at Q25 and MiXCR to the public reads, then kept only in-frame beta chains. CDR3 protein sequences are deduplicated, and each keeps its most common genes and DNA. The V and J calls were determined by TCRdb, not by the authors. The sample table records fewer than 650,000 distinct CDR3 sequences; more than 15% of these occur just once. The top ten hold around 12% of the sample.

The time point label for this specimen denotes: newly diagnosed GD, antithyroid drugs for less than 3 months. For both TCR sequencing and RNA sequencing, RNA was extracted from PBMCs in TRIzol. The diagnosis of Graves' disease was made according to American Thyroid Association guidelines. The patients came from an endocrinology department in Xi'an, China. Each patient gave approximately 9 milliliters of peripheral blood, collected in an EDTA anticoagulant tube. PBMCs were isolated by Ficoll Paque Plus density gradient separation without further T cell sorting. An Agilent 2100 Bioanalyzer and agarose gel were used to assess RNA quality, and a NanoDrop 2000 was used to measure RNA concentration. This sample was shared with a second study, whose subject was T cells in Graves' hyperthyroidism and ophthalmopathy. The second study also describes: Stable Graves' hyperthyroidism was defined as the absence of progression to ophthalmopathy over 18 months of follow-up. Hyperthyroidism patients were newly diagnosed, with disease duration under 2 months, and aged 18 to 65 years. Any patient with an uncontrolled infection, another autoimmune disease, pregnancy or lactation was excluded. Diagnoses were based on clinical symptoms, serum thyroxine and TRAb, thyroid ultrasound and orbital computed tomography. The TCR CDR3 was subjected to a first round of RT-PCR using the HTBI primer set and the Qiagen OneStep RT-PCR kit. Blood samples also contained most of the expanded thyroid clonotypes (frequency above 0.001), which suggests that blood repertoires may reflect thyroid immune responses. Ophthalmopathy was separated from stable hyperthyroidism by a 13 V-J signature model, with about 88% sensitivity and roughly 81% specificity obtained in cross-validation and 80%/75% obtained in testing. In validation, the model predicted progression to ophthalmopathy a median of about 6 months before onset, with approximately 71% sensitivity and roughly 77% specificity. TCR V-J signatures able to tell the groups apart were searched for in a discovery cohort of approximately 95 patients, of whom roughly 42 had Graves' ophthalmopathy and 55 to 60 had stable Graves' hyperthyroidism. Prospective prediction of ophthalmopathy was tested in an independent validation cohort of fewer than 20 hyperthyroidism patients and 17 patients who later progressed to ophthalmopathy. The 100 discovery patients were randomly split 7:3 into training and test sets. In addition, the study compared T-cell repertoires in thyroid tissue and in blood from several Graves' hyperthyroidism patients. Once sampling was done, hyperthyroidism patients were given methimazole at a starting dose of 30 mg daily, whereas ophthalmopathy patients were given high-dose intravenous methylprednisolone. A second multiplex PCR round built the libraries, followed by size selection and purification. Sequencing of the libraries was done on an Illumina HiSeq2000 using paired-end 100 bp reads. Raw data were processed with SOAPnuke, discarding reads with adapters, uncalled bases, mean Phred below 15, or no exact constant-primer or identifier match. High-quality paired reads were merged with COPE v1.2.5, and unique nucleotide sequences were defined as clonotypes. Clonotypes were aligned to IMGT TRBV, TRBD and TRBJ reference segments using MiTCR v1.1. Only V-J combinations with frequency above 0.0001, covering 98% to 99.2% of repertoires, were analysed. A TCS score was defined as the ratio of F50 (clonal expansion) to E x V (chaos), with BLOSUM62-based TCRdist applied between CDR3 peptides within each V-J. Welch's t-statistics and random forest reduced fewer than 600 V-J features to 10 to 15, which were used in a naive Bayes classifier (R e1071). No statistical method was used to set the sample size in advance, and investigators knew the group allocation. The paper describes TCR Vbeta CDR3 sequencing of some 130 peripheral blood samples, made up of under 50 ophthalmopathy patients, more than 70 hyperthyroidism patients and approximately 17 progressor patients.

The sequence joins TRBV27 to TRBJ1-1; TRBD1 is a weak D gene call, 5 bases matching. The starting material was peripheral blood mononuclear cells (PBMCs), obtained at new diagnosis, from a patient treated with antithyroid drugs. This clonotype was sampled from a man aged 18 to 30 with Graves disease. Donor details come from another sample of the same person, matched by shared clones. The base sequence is TGTGCCAGCAGAGGATGGGCAGAGCGCCGGGGGACTGAAGCTTTCTTT. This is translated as CASRGWAERRGTEAFF.